This TCR beta chain was identified in a study of T cell responses to AZD1222 COVID-19 vaccine. Using immunoSEQ multiplex PCR, the repertoire was profiled, and TCRdb retains in-frame clones only, with some absent. The data show about 110,000 clones, about 88% seen once. In germline, CDR1 is SEHNR, CDR2 FQNEAQ (reference sequence). The CDR3 has 13 amino acids. V dropped 3 bases and J dropped 5; count of bases not matched to a gene: 2. Study findings and constraints: Vaccine-associated CD4 TCRs ranged over spike, dominating at 160-218 and 743-854. Donors were chiefly white British, with a greater number of females, and clonal diversity was perhaps underestimated. Baseline seropositivity characterized only six AZD1222 recipients. Compared with day 0, the breadth and depth of the Spike-specific TCR repertoire rose significantly after two doses of AZD1222.

To note about this clone: What it recognizes is unknown.

The V gene is TRBV7-9, the J gene TRBJ1-1; 8 bases line up with TRBD1. Here the sequenced sample was peripheral blood, taken on day 0 of AZD1222 vaccination. This sequence was found in an adult in good health. The CDR3 bases are TGTGCCAGCAGCTTGGACAGGGTGACTGAAGCTTTCTTT. Its protein product is CASSLDRVTEAFF.